Listed here is a single T cell receptor beta chain. The source of the sample is a study of OX40 agonist ivuxolimab in advanced cancers. Study-level information: Enrolled patients in dose escalation had cancers that were hepatocellular carcinoma, melanoma, renal cell or head and neck cancer.

Using immunoSEQ multiplex PCR, the repertoire was profiled, and TCRdb retains in-frame clones only, with some absent. Of 70,000 to 100,000 clones in the sample, roughly 80% are singletons; the top ten hold roughly 1.1%. The germline gives CDR1 MNHEY, CDR2 SVGAGI. The CDR3 totals 15 residues. Unmatched junction bases numbered 14, after V lost 8 bases and J lost 5 bases. The specimen comprised CD4+ or CD8+ T cells sorted from blood, sampled in a trial of the OX40 agonist ivuxolimab. This rearrangement joins TRBV6-5 to TRBJ1-1, with TRBD1 matching over 7 bases. The source of this sequence is an adult with an advanced solid tumor such as melanoma, head and neck, liver or kidney cancer. The CDR3 region has the DNA TGTGCCAGCCTGAGGGATGTACAGGGGCTGACTGAAGCTTTCTTT. Its translation is CASLRDVQGLTEAFF.